Presented here are 11 T cell receptor beta chains from one specimen sequenced in a study of CDR3 diversity in severe acne. TCRdb re-called the PCR reads through MiXCR, storing one row per CDR3 protein. Of 90,000 or so distinct CDR3 sequences in the sample, roughly 52% were seen once. Sequenced sample: blood. The source of these receptors is a male donor in good health, serving as a control.

The chain has TRBV12-3 or TRBV12-4 and TRBJ2-5; D not certain. The V and J ends lost 3 bases and 4 bases respectively, with 9 bases between them. The CDR3 is made up of 13 amino acids. The CDR3 sequence is CASSFGSGETQYF. The CDR3 nucleotides read TGTGCCAGCAGTTTCGGGTCGGGAGAGACCCAGTACTTC.

This chain's CDR3 is CASTLLAGGPDEQYF. The CDR3 DNA reads TGTGCCAGCACCCTACTAGCGGGAGGGCCCGACGAGCAGTACTTC. The chain uses TRBV2 and TRBJ2-7; 13 bases fit TRBD2. The junction had 8 bases not matched to a gene; V was cut back by 7 bases and J by 5 bases. The CDR3 is made up of 15 amino acids. Germline V gene sequence: CDR1 SNHLY, CDR2 FYNNEI.

V is TRBV7-2 and J is TRBJ1-5; perhaps TRBD1 as D (6 bases). This CDR3 comprises 15 residues. CDR1 is SGHTA, CDR2 FQGNSA, per germline. Deletions cut 5 bases from V and 8 bases from J, with 19 bases between. The CDR3 spells CASSPRTAGSEPQHF. In DNA form, the CDR3 reads TGTGCCAGCAGCCCAAGGACAGCTGGTAGCGAGCCCCAGCATTTT.

This clonotype came up once. The genes are TRBV11-2 and TRBJ2-7, with D maybe TRBD1 (6 bases). Germline values: CDR1 SGHAT, CDR2 FQNNGV. This CDR3 is built from 15 residues. V shed 6 bases and J shed 3 bases, with 18 bases lying between them. The CDR3 DNA reads TGTGCCAGCAGGACCATCCAGGGGCCTCGCTACGAGCAGTACTTC. This codes for CASRTIQGPRYEQYF.

V is TRBV20-1 and J is TRBJ1-1; D not resolved. Germline-derived CDR1 and CDR2 are DFQATT and SNEGSKA (reference sequence). Trimming took off 6 bases at V and 1 base at J, with 18 bases between the two ends. There are 15 residues in the CDR3. CDR3 sequence reads: CSAPRPRSWNTEAFF. CDR3 DNA sequence: TGCAGTGCCCCGAGGCCGAGGTCTTGGAACACTGAAGCTTTCTTT.

This clonotype was counted only a few times. The rearrangement links TRBV19 to TRBJ2-2, with D hard to call. Germline V lookup: CDR1 LNHDA, CDR2 SQIVND (reference sequence). The CDR3 loop spans 12 amino acids. Trimming stripped 3 bases from V and 5 bases from J, with 4 bases between. Here the CDR3 DNA reads TGTGCCAGTAGTATCCGAACCGGGGAGCTGTTTTTT. Its protein is CASSIRTGELFF.

This sequence joins TRBV2 and TRBJ1-3; no firm D call. CDR3 length: 14 amino acids. CDR1 and CDR2 (germline): SNHLY, FYNNEI. V was cut by 4 bases and J by 0 bases, with 7 bases left in between. CDR3 DNA: TGTGCCAGCAGTGCGCAGTTCTCTGGAAACACCATATATTTT. Encoded protein: CASSAQFSGNTIYF.

The V and J genes are TRBV19 and TRBJ1-6; D possibly corresponds to TRBD1 (5 bases). CDR1 and CDR2 from the germline V gene are LNHDA and SQIVND (reference sequence). The V and J ends lost 10 bases and 0 bases respectively, with 22 bases between them. CDR3 length: 18 amino acids. CDR3 protein: CATRQRTDISSYNSPLHF. CDR3 bases: TGTGCCACTAGACAGCGGACCGACATTAGCTCCTATAATTCACCCCTCCACTTT.

This clonotype was found once. V and J are TRBV7-6 and TRBJ2-5; D unclear. The J call may be mistaken, given a closer DNA end match to TRBJ2-1. The CDR3 has 15 residues. Germline V CDR1 and CDR2: SGHVS, FNYEAQ. The CDR3 DNA reads TGTGCCAGCAGCTTAGGACGGACCCTCTCCAATGAGCAGTTCTTC. Protein product: CASSLGRTLSNEQFF.

CDR3 in DNA: TGCGCCAGCAGCTTGGTAGTTGGGATTGGTGAGCAGTATTTT. Residues: CASSLVVGIGEQYF. The chain recombines TRBV5-1 with TRBJ2-3; D call uncertain. This CDR3 is 14 amino acids long. Trimming pared 0 bases from V and 11 bases from J, leaving 16 bases between. CDR1 SGHRS and CDR2 YFSETQ come from the germline V gene.

In this sample, this clonotype turned up many times. This sequence joins TRBV2 and TRBJ1-4; D is undetermined. The CDR3 is made up of 14 amino acids. Trimming stripped 8 bases from V and 5 bases from J, with 15 bases between. Germline CDR1 SNHLY, CDR2 FYNNEI. CDR3 DNA sequence: TGTGCCAGCCAGAGACTGACGGAGAATGAAAAACTGTTTTTT. Its protein product is CASQRLTENEKLFF.